This T cell receptor (beta chain) was obtained from a study of T cells in Graves' hyperthyroidism and ophthalmopathy. In its sample, this clonotype was seen many times. From RNA transcripts, TCR beta CDR3 regions were amplified. The TCR CDR3 was amplified in a first-round RT-PCR using the HTBI primer set. One entry per CDR3 protein, called by TCRdb with MiXCR from the multiplex PCR reads. Here the sample spans 690,000 or so distinct CDR3 sequences, under 20% being singletons. In germline, CDR1 is LNHNV, CDR2 YYDKDF (reference sequence). The CDR3 is 13 residues long. The V end was cut by 5 bases, the J end by 6 bases, with 11 bases between. Uncontrolled infections, other autoimmune diseases, pregnancy or lactation led to exclusion of patients. This sample holds PBMCs from less than 13 ml fresh peripheral blood.

The clonotype originates from a woman aged 50 to 60 with Graves' hyperthyroidism that later progressed to Graves' ophthalmopathy. The J gene is TRBJ1-5, the V gene TRBV15; D may be TRBD1 (5 bases). Sequencing used blood. In DNA, the CDR3 is TGTGCCACCAGCCGAGGGGCCAGTCAGCCCCAGCATTTT. This gives the protein CATSRGASQPQHF. The complete variable domain, with remaining parts taken from reference TRBV15 and TRBJ1-5, reads DAMVIQNPRYQVTQFGKPVTLSCSQTLNHNVMYWYQQKSSQAPKLLFHYYDKDFNNEADTPDNFQSRRPNTSFCFLDIRSPGLGDTAMYLCATSRGASQPQHFGDGTRLSIL.